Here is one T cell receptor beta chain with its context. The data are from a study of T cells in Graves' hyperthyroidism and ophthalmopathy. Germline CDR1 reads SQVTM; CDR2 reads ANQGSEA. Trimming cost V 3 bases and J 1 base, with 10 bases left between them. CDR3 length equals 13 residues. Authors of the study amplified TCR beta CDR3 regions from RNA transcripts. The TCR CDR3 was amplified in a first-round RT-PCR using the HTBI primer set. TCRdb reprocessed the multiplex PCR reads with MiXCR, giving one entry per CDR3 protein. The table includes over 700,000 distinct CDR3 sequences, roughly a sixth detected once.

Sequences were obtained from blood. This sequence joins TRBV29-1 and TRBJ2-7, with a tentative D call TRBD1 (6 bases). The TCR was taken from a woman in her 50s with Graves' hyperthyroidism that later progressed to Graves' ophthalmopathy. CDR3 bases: TGCAGCGTTGATTCGACAGGTTCCTACGAGCAGTACTTC. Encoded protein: CSVDSTGSYEQYF.